This T cell receptor beta chain was sequenced for a study of OX40 agonist ivuxolimab in advanced cancers. Study observations and caveats: CD4+ and CD8+ blood T cells expanded clonally by week 6 at 0.1 to 3.0 mg/kg.

Points on this clone: Its antigen remains unidentified.

Autoimmune disease history or systemic immunosuppression meant exclusion. The table came from immunoSEQ multiplex PCR; TCRdb's copy has only in-frame clones and leaves some out. The data contain around 140,000 clones, 90% of them singletons. CDR1 is SGDLS, CDR2 YYNGEE, per germline. Trimming pared 0 bases from V and 0 bases from J, leaving 6 bases between. The CDR3 runs to 14 residues. The chain uses TRBV9 and TRBJ1-1; D is perhaps TRBD1 (5 bases). The sequenced sample was CD4+ or CD8+ T cells sorted from blood, obtained in a trial of the OX40 agonist ivuxolimab. The clonotype was recovered from an adult with an advanced solid tumor such as melanoma, head and neck, liver or kidney cancer. In DNA form, the CDR3 reads TGTGCCAGCAGCGTAGGACAGATGAACACTGAAGCTTTCTTT. Protein product: CASSVGQMNTEAFF.